These 11 T cell receptor beta chains came from one sample sequenced in a study of cytomegalovirus exposure and HLA in healthy donors. Primers: 60 Vbeta forward and 13 Jbeta reverse. Data came from immunoSEQ multiplex PCR; TCRdb stores just in-frame clones and leaves some out. The repertoire holds about 180,000 clones, with around 80% as singletons. The source material was PBMCs. Every receptor here comes from a man younger than 35 in good health and CMV-seronegative.

In the case of this clone: One end of the junction varies from germline; a read error may be responsible. Other nucleotide sequences from this sample produce the same CDR3. The rearrangement links TRBV7-9 to TRBJ1-2, with TRBD1 matching over 7 bases. Germline loops: CDR1 SEHNR, CDR2 FQNEAQ (reference sequence). The CDR3 totals 12 residues. For the CDR3, the DNA is TGTTCCAGCAGCCGGGACAGAGGTGGCTACACCTTC. It translates to CSSSRDRGGYTF. Full variable domain (rest looked up from reference TRBV7-9 and TRBJ1-2): DTGVSQNPRHKITKRGQNVTFRCDPISEHNRLYWYRQTLGQGPEFLTYFQNEAQLEKSRLLSDRFSAERPKGSFSTLEIQRTEQGDSAMYLCSSSRDRGGYTFGSGTRLTVV.

The CDR3: CAISQGATVEQYF. The CDR3 nucleotides read TGTGCCATCAGTCAGGGGGCAACTGTCGAGCAGTACTTC. The chain employs TRBV10-3 and TRBJ2-7; 8 bases are shared with TRBD1. The CDR3 has 13 residues. CDR1 is ENHRY and CDR2 is SYGVKD in the germline V gene. The V and J ends lost 5 bases and 6 bases, in that order; junction bases with no gene match: 6.

J is TRBJ1-4 and V is TRBV6-1, with 7 bases lining up with TRBD1. This CDR3 comprises 15 residues. J was trimmed by 7 bases and V by 2 bases; bases with no gene match: 7. Germline loops: CDR1 MNHNS, CDR2 SASEGT. The CDR3 here is CASSESQGLPEKLFF. The CDR3 DNA reads as TGTGCCAGCAGTGAATCACAGGGGTTACCTGAAAAACTGTTTTTT.

The chain is built from TRBV7-9 and TRBJ2-1; weak D call: TRBD1 (6 bases). V shed 4 bases and J shed 1 base, with 17 bases lying between them. The germline CDR1 and CDR2 sequences are SEHNR and FQNEAQ (reference sequence). CDR3 length: 17 amino acids. CDR3 amino acids: CASSSADSSNSYNEQFF. Written as DNA, the CDR3 is TGTGCCAGCAGCTCCGCGGACAGCTCGAATTCCTACAATGAGCAGTTCTTC.

The V gene is TRBV4-2, the J gene TRBJ2-5; 14 bases fit TRBD2. The germline gives CDR1 LGHNA, CDR2 YNFKEQ. The CDR3 is 16 amino acids. Trimming removed 3 bases from V and 5 bases from J; junction bases left unmatched: 5. The CDR3 nucleotides read TGTGCCAGCAGCCAGAGACTAGCGGGAGGGCGGGAGACCCAGTACTTC. Protein product: CASSQRLAGGRETQYF.

This clone has only a few counts. J is TRBJ1-2 and V is TRBV11-2; D perhaps matches TRBD1 (5 bases). This CDR3 contains 13 residues. Per germline, CDR1 SGHAT and CDR2 FQNNGV. V was shortened by 1 base and J by 7 bases, with 10 bases between the two germline ends. The CDR3 bases are TGTGCCAGCAGCTTAGTCCAGGGTGGTGGCTACACCTTC. It yields the protein CASSLVQGGGYTF.

This chain links TRBV28 with TRBJ1-3; D gene ambiguous. The CDR3 spans 15 residues. V was cut by 1 base and J by 0 bases, with 7 bases left in between. Per the germline V gene, CDR1 is MDHEN and CDR2 is SYDVKM. The CDR3 DNA reads TGTGCCAGCAGTTTATCCACAGCCTCTGGAAACACCATATATTTT. It encodes CASSLSTASGNTIYF.

This clone came up a few times. The chain recombines TRBV9 with TRBJ2-1; weak D call: TRBD2 (7 bases). CDR1 and CDR2 (germline): SGDLS, YYNGEE. V was shortened by 4 bases and J by 4 bases, with 12 bases between the two germline ends. The CDR3 loop spans 14 amino acids. CDR3 bases: TGTGCCAGCAGCCTAGGGGGGGGATACAATGAGCAGTTCTTC. Encoded protein: CASSLGGGYNEQFF.

The rearrangement joins TRBV23-1 to TRBJ2-5; 11 nucleotides match TRBD2. TRBV23-1 belongs to the ORF category, with a function that is uncertain. Losses at the gene ends were 9 bases for V and 2 bases for J; bases not matched to a gene: 8. CDR3 size: 15 residues. Written as DNA, the CDR3 is TGCGCCAGACCCGGGACTAGCGGTACACAAGAGACCCAGTACTTC. Its protein is CARPGTSGTQETQYF.

This clone was seen once. Relative to the germline gene, one junction end is altered; a read error may explain this. V gene TRBV5-6 combines with J gene TRBJ2-5; 7 positions match TRBD1. This CDR3 comprises 14 residues. Germline V gives CDR1 SGHDT, CDR2 YYEEEE. The CDR3 sequence: CASSLGRGMKTRYF. DNA of the CDR3: TGTGCCAGCAGCTTGGGCAGGGGGATGAAGACCCGGTACTTC.

A few counts support this clone. The chain combines TRBV29-1 with TRBJ2-7; TRBD1 matches 10 bases. The CDR3 is 14 residues long. Per germline, CDR1 SQVTM and CDR2 ANQGSEA. V lost 7 bases and J lost 4; bases outside the gene matches: 10. The CDR3 is CSARTGGLFYEQYF. The CDR3 DNA reads TGCAGCGCCCGGACAGGGGGGCTATTTTACGAGCAGTACTTC.